Following are 15 T cell receptor beta chains from one sample sequenced in a study of cytomegalovirus exposure and HLA in healthy donors. The PCR ran on 60 Vbeta and 13 Jbeta primers. Profiled with immunoSEQ multiplex PCR; TCRdb holds only in-frame clones, not every one. The sample lists approximately 140,000 clones; roughly 81% were seen once. Sequencing was carried out using PBMCs. These receptors were taken from a female donor in good health and CMV-seronegative.

The chain carries TRBV9 and TRBJ2-2, with 8 bases aligning to TRBD1. Trimming at V came to 4 bases and at J to 7 bases, leaving 3 bases not matched to a gene. From germline, CDR1 is SGDLS and CDR2 YYNGEE. This CDR3 comprises 13 residues. Written as DNA, the CDR3 is TGTGCCAGCAGCTTCGGACAGGGCGGGGAGCTGTTTTTT. It yields the protein CASSFGQGGELFF.

The chain couples TRBV6-5 to TRBJ1-1, with D possibly being TRBD1 (6 bases). The CDR3 has 13 residues. V lost 0 bases and J 11 bases, leaving 13 bases between the germline ends. Germline values: CDR1 MNHEY, CDR2 SVGAGI. In DNA form, the CDR3 reads TGTGCCAGCAGTTACTCGAACAGGGAGATTGCTTTCTTT. The encoded protein is CASSYSNREIAFF.

The chain employs TRBV6-4 and TRBJ2-1, with 9 bases lining up with TRBD1. The CDR3 sequence is 14 residues long. Unmatched junction bases numbered 12, after V lost 4 bases and J lost 14 bases. CDR1 is MRHNA and CDR2 is SNTAGT in the germline V gene. As DNA, the CDR3 is TGTGCCAGCAGTGTCCCGGGACAGGGTATTTTTGAGTTCTTC. Residues: CASSVPGQGIFEFF.

The chain carries TRBV6-4 and TRBJ1-2; maybe TRBD1 (6 bases). V lost 3 bases and J 6 bases, leaving 11 bases between the germline ends. This CDR3 has 13 amino acids. Germline V gene sequence: CDR1 MRHNA, CDR2 SNTAGT. The CDR3 DNA sequence: TGTGCCAGCAGTGAGACAGGCGGAAATGGCTACACCTTC. Translated, it gives CASSETGGNGYTF.

The V gene is TRBV7-9, the J gene TRBJ1-1; possible D gene TRBD1, 6 bases. Deletions cut 8 bases from V and 2 bases from J, with 9 bases between. Germline CDR1 is SEHNR and CDR2 is FQNEAQ (reference sequence). The CDR3 runs to 12 residues. The CDR3 region is CASPGHNTEAFF. The DNA for the CDR3 is TGTGCCAGCCCGGGACACAACACTGAAGCTTTCTTT.

This clone was seen a few times. The V call is TRBV28, the J call TRBJ2-3; 13 positions match TRBD2. CDR3 length: 20 amino acids. The junction had 14 bases not matched to a gene; V was cut back by 5 bases and J by 0 bases. Germline V CDR1 and CDR2: MDHEN, SYDVKM. The CDR3 spells CASSPNGLAGVGSSTDTQYF. CDR3 in DNA: TGTGCCAGCAGTCCTAACGGACTAGCGGGAGTCGGCAGTAGCACAGATACGCAGTATTTT.

The chain carries TRBV6-6 and TRBJ1-6, with D possibly being TRBD1 (6 bases). V dropped 0 bases and J dropped 7 bases, with 10 bases sitting between them. Looked up from germline, CDR1 is MNHNY and CDR2 is SVGAGI (reference sequence). The CDR3 is 15 residues long. The CDR3 nucleotides read TGTGCCAGCAGTTACTCGGACAGCAGCAATTCACCCCTCCACTTT. This sequence encodes CASSYSDSSNSPLHF.

The J gene is TRBJ2-4, the V gene TRBV2; 7 bases match TRBD1. The CDR3 totals 14 residues. CDR1 SNHLY and CDR2 FYNNEI come from the germline V gene. With V trimmed by 6 bases and J by 1 base, 3 bases remained unmatched. CDR3 bases: TGTGCCAGCAGGGGGACAGCCGCCAAAAACATTCAGTACTTC. Protein sequence: CASRGTAAKNIQYF. The entire variable domain, with the rest obtained from reference TRBV2 and TRBJ2-4, is as follows: EPEVTQTPSHQVTQMGQEVILRCVPISNHLYFYWYRQILGQKVEFLVSFYNNEISEKSEIFDDQFSVERPDGSNFTLKIRSTKLEDSAMYFCASRGTAAKNIQYFGAGTRLSVL.

This sequence joins TRBV7-6 and TRBJ2-5; perhaps TRBD2 as D (6 bases). The ends were cut back, 2 bases at V and 2 bases at J, with 12 bases in the middle. Germline-derived CDR1 and CDR2 are SGHVS and FNYEAQ. This CDR3 has 15 residues. The CDR3 sequence is CASSLPSSVQETQYF. In DNA, the CDR3 is TGTGCCAGCAGCTTACCCTCTAGCGTACAAGAGACCCAGTACTTC. The whole variable domain, remainder taken from reference TRBV7-6 and TRBJ2-5, is GAGVSQSPRYKVTKRGQDVALRCDPISGHVSLYWYRQALGQGPEFLTYFNYEAQQDKSGLPNDRFSAERPEGSISTLTIQRTEQRDSAMYRCASSLPSSVQETQYFGPGTRLLVL.

The genes are TRBV28 and TRBJ1-5; TRBD1 is a possible D gene (5 bases). Trimming cost V 10 bases and J 1 base, with 11 bases left between them. This CDR3 region has 13 residues. The germline V gene encodes CDR1 MDHEN and CDR2 SYDVKM. CDR3 residues: CAIRGLSNQPQHF. CDR3 bases: TGTGCCATTAGGGGTTTGAGCAATCAGCCCCAGCATTTT.

The CDR3 sequence: CASSLIPTGPREQFF. For the CDR3, the DNA is TGCGCCAGCAGCTTGATTCCGACAGGGCCTAGGGAGCAGTTCTTC. The rearrangement links TRBV5-1 to TRBJ2-1, with TRBD1 identical over 7 bases. This CDR3 spans 15 amino acids. Germline CDR1 and CDR2: SGHRS and YFSETQ. The ends lost 1 base at V and 10 bases at J; junction bases unmatched: 11.

The chain uses TRBV7-9 and TRBJ2-1; 10 nucleotides match TRBD2. Trimming cost V 4 bases and J 7 bases; bases outside gene matches: 10. The germline gives CDR1 SEHNR, CDR2 FQNEAQ (reference sequence). The CDR3 is 16 residues long. CDR3 sequence (DNA): TGTGCCAGCAGCTATATAGCGGGGGGTGGAGCGAATGAGCAGTTCTTC. Protein: CASSYIAGGGANEQFF.

The chain links TRBV28 to TRBJ2-5, with D perhaps matching TRBD1 (5 bases). Germline V gene lookup returns CDR1 MDHEN and CDR2 SYDVKM. The CDR3 is made up of 15 amino acids. Trimming left V 5 bases short and J 2 bases short, with 15 bases between. DNA of the CDR3: TGTGCCAGCAGTACCACCAGACAGAATCAAGAGACCCAGTACTTC. Translation: CASSTTRQNQETQYF.

This rearrangement joins TRBV15 to TRBJ1-5, with a possible D match to TRBD1 (5 bases). From germline, CDR1 is LNHNV and CDR2 YYDKDF (reference sequence). The CDR3 has 15 amino acids. Trimming removed 3 bases at V and 3 bases at J, with 12 bases between. The DNA of the CDR3 is TGTGCCACCAGCAGGGGGCAGGGTCACAATCAGCCCCAGCATTTT. As protein: CATSRGQGHNQPQHF.

The chain recombines TRBV9 with TRBJ2-1; no definite D call. From germline, CDR1 is SGDLS and CDR2 YYNGEE. CDR3 length: 12 residues. The V end was cut by 1 base, the J end by 7 bases, with 6 bases between. As DNA, the CDR3 is TGTGCCAGCAGCGTACAGGCAAATGAGCAGTTCTTC. It is translated as CASSVQANEQFF.